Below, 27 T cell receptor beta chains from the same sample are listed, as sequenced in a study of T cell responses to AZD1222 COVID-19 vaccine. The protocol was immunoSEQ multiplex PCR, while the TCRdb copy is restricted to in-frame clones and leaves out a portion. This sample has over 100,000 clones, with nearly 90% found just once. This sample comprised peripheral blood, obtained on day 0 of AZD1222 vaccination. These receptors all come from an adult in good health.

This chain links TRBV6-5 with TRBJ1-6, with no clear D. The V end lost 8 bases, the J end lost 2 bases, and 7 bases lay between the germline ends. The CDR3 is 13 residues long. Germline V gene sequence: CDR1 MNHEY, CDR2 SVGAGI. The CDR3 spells CASWLAYNSPLHF. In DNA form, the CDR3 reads TGTGCCAGCTGGCTCGCCTATAATTCACCCCTCCACTTT.

The CDR3 protein is CASSAHTTGGLSPLHF. The CDR3 DNA is TGTGCCAGCAGCGCCCACACCACAGGGGGCCTCTCACCCCTCCACTTT. The J gene is TRBJ1-6, the V gene TRBV9, with 9 positions matching TRBD1. The germline CDR1 and CDR2 sequences are SGDLS and YYNGEE. The V gene end was trimmed by 3 bases and the J gene end by 10 bases; junction bases not matched to a gene: 11. This CDR3 has 16 residues.

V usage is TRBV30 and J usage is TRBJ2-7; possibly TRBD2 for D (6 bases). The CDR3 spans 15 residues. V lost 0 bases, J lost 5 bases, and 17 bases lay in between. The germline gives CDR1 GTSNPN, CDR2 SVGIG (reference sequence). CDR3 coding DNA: TGTGCCTGGAGTGTACCACTGAGGCGGGGTCACGAGCAGTACTTC. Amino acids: CAWSVPLRRGHEQYF.

The DNA for the CDR3 is TGTGCCAGCAGCTTAGATCCGGCAGGGCCTTCGAATGGCTACACCTTC. Encoded protein: CASSLDPAGPSNGYTF. V and J are TRBV11-2 and TRBJ1-2, with D perhaps matching TRBD1 (5 bases). This CDR3 is 16 amino acids long. The V end lost 0 bases, the J end lost 6 bases, and 17 bases lay between the germline ends. Per germline, CDR1 SGHAT and CDR2 FQNNGV.

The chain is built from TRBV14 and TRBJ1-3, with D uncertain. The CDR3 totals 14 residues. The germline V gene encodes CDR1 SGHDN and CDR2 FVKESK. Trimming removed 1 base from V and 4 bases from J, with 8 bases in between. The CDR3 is CASSQGLGGNTIYF. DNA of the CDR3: TGTGCCAGCAGCCAAGGCTTAGGAGGAAACACCATATATTTT.

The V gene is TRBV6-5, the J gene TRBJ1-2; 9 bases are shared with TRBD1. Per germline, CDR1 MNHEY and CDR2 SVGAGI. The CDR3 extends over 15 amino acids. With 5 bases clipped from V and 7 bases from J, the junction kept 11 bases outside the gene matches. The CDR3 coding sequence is TGTGCCAGCAGTACTACAGGGGGCGCTGGGGGTGGCTACACCTTC. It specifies CASSTTGGAGGGYTF.

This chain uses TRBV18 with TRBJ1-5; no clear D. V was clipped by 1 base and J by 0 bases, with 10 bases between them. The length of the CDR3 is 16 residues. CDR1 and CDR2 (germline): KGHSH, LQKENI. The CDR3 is CASSPQRSYSNQPQHF. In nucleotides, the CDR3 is TGTGCCAGCTCACCACAGAGGTCATATAGCAATCAGCCCCAGCATTTT.

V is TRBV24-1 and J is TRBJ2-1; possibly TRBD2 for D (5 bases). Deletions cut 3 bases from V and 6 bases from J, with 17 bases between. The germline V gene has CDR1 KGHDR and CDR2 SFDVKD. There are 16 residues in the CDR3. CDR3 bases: TGTGCCACCAGTGATAGGAGAGGCGGACTTCTCAATGAGCAGTTCTTC. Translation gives CATSDRRGGLLNEQFF.

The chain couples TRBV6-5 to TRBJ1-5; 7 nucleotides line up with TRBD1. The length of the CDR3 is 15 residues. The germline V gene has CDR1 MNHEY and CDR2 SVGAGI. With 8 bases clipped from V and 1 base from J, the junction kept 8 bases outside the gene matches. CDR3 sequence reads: CASSSTGNSNQPQHF. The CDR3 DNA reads TGTGCCAGCTCCTCGACAGGGAACAGCAATCAGCCCCAGCATTTT.

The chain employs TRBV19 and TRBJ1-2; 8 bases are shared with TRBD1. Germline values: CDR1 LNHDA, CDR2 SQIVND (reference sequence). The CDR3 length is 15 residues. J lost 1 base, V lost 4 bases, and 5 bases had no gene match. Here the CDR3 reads CASSRTGGFNYGYTF. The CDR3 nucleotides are TGTGCCAGTAGTAGAACAGGGGGGTTTAACTATGGCTACACCTTC.

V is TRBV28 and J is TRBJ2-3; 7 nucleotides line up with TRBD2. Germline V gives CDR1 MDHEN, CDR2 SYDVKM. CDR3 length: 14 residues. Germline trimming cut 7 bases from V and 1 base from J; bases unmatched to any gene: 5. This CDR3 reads CASTERGGTDTQYF. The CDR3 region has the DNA TGTGCCAGCACTGAGCGGGGAGGCACAGATACGCAGTATTTT.

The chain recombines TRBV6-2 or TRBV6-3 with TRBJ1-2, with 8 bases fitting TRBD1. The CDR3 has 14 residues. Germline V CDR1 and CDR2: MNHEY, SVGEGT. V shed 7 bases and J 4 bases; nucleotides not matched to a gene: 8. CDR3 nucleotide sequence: TGTGCCAGCACCCCCTCAGGGGGCGGCTATGGCTACACCTTC. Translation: CASTPSGGGYGYTF.

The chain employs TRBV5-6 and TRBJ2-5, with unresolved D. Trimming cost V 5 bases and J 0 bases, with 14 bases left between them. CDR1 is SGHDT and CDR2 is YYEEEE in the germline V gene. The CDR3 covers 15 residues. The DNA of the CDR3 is TGTGCCAGCAGAAAGGAATTAGGCTACCAAGAGACCCAGTACTTC. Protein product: CASRKELGYQETQYF. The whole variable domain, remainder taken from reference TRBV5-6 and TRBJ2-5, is DAGVTQSPTHLIKTRGQQVTLRCSPKSGHDTVSWYQQALGQGPQFIFQYYEEEERQRGNFPDRFSGHQFPNYSSELNVNALLLGDSALYLCASRKELGYQETQYFGPGTRLLVL.

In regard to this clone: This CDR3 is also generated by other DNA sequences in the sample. The chain's CDR3 is CASSVALNTGELFF. CDR3 DNA: TGTGCCAGCAGCGTAGCTCTGAACACCGGGGAGCTGTTTTTT. V usage is TRBV9 and J usage is TRBJ2-2; unclear D gene. Germline values: CDR1 SGDLS, CDR2 YYNGEE. The CDR3 contains 14 residues. The V end was cut by 0 bases, the J end by 1 base, with 4 bases between.

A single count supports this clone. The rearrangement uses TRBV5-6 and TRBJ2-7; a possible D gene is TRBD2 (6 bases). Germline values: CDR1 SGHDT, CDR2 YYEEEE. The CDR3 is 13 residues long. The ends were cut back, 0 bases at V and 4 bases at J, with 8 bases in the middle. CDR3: CASSLGDLYEQYF. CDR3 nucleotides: TGTGCCAGCAGCTTGGGGGACTTATACGAGCAGTACTTC.

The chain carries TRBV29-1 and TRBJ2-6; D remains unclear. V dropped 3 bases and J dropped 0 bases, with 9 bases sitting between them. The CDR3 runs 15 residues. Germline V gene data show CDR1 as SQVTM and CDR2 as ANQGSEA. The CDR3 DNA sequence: TGCAGCGTTGAGTCGCCAAGCTCTGGGGCCAACGTCCTGACTTTC. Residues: CSVESPSSGANVLTF.

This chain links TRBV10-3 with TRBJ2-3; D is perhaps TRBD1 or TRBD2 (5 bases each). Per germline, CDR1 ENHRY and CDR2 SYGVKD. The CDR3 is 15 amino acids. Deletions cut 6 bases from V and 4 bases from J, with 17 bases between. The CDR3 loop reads CAIRVGAANADTQYF. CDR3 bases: TGTGCCATCAGGGTCGGGGCGGCGAACGCAGATACGCAGTATTTT.

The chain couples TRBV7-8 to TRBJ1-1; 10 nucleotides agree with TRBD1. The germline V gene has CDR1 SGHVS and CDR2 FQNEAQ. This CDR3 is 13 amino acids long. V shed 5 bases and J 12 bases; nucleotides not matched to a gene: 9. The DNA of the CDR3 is TGTGCCAGCAGCCCGAGGGGACAGGGGTCGTCTTTCTTT. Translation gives CASSPRGQGSSFF.

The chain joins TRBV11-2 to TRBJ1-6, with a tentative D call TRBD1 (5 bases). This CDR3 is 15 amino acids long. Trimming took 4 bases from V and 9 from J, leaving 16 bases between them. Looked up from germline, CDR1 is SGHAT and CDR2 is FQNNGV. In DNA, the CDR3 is TGTGCCAGCAGCTCATTAGTCGGGGCTGGTTCACCCCTCCACTTT. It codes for CASSSLVGAGSPLHF.

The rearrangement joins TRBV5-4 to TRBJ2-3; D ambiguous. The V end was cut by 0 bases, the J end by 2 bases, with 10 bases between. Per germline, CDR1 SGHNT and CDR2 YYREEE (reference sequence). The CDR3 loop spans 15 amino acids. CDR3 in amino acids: CASSLDPKHTDTQYF. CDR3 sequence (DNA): TGTGCCAGCAGCTTGGACCCTAAGCACACAGATACGCAGTATTTT.

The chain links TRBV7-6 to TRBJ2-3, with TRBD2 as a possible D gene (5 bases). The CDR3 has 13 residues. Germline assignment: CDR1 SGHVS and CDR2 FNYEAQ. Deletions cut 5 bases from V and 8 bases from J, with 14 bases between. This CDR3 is CASSPNPGSTQYF. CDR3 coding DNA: TGTGCCAGCAGCCCAAACCCTGGGAGTACGCAGTATTTT.

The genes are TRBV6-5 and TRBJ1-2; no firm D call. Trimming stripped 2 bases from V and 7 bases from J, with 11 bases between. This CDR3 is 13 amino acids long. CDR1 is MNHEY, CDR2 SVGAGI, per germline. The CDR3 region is CASSYGIFGGYTF. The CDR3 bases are TGTGCCAGCAGTTACGGCATCTTCGGTGGCTACACCTTC.

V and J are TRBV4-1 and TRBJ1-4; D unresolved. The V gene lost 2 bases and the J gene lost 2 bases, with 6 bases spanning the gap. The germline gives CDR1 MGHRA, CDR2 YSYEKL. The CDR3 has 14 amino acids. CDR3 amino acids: CASSQIGTNEKLFF. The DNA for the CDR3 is TGCGCCAGCAGCCAAATCGGGACTAATGAAAAACTGTTTTTT.

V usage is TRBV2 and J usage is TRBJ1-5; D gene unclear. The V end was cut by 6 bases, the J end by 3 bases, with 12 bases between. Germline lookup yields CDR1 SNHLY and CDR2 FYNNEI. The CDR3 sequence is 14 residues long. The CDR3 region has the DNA TGTGCCAGCAGCCAAGAGCAACCCAATCAGCCCCAGCATTTT. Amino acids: CASSQEQPNQPQHF. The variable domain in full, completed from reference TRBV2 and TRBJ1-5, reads EPEVTQTPSHQVTQMGQEVILRCVPISNHLYFYWYRQILGQKVEFLVSFYNNEISEKSEIFDDQFSVERPDGSNFTLKIRSTKLEDSAMYFCASSQEQPNQPQHFGDGTRLSIL.

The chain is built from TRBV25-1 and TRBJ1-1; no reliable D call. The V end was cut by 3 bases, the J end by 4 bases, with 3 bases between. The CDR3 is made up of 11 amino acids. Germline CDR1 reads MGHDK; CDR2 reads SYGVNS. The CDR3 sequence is CASSDSTEAFF. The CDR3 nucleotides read TGTGCCAGCAGTGACAGCACTGAAGCTTTCTTT.

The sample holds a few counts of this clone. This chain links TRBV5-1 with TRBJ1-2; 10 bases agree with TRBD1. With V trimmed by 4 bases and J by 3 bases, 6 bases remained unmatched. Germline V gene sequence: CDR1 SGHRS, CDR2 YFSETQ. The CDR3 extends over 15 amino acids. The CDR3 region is CASSPSGQGYYGYTF. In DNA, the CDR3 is TGCGCCAGCAGCCCCTCGGGACAGGGGTACTATGGCTACACCTTC. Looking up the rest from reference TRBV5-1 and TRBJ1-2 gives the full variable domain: KAGVTQTPRYLIKTRGQQVTLSCSPISGHRSVSWYQQTPGQGLQFLFEYFSETQRNKGNFPGRFSGRQFSNSRSEMNVSTLELGDSALYLCASSPSGQGYYGYTFGSGTRLTVV.

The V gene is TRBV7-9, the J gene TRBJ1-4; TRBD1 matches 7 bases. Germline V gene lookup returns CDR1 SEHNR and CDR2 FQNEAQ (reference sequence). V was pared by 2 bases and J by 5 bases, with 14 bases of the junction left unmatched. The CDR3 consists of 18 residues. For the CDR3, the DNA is TGTGCCAGCAGCTTATGGGACAGAAGGACGGGGGTAAATGAAAAACTGTTTTTT. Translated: CASSLWDRRTGVNEKLFF.